This T cell receptor (beta chain) was found in a study of cytomegalovirus exposure and HLA in healthy donors. The ends were cut back, 6 bases at V and 3 bases at J, with 17 bases in the middle. The CDR3 contains 15 residues. Looked up from germline, CDR1 is SNHLY and CDR2 is FYNNEI. With 60 Vbeta and 13 Jbeta primers, the PCR was carried out. The protocol was immunoSEQ multiplex PCR, while the TCRdb copy is restricted to in-frame clones and leaves out a portion. This sample yields 80,000 to 130,000 clones, of which around 74% are seen a single time; less than 15% belongs to the top ten. The specimen was PBMCs. This chain joins TRBV2 and TRBJ1-1, with D unresolved. This clonotype was sampled from a male donor in good health and CMV-seropositive. The CDR3 sequence: CASREGTLRDTEAFF. In DNA, the CDR3 is TGTGCCAGCAGGGAGGGAACACTGAGGGACACTGAAGCTTTCTTT.